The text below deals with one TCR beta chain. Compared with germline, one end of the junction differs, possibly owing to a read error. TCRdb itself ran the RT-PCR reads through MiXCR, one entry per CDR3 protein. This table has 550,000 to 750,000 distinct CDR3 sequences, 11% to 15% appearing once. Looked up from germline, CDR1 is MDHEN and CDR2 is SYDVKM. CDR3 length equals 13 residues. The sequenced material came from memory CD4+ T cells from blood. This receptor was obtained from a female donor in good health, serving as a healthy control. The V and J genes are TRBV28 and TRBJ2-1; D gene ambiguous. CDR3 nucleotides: TGTGCCAGCAGTGTACCTCTTTTATATGAGAAGTTCTTC. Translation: CASSVPLLYEKFF.